The 24 T cell receptor beta chains below were found in one sample sequenced in a study of early T cells in non-severe SARS-CoV-2 infection. In TCRdb, the 5' RACE reads were re-called with MiXCR into one record per CDR3 protein. Of roughly 64,000 distinct CDR3 sequences listed, roughly 12% are singletons. The material was whole blood, obtained at baseline. These receptors were collected from an adult who was a healthcare worker with PCR-confirmed SARS-CoV-2 infection or an uninfected control (not recorded which).

The chain recombines TRBV12-3 or TRBV12-4 with TRBJ1-2, with TRBD1 identical over 7 bases. The CDR3 is 14 residues long. The V segment lost 6 bases and the J segment 6 bases; nucleotides outside the gene matches: 10. The CDR3 is CASRPGTEGHGYTF. The CDR3 bases are TGTGCCAGCAGGCCAGGGACAGAGGGCCATGGCTACACCTTC.

V and J are TRBV5-8 and TRBJ2-3; D is possibly TRBD2 (5 bases). This CDR3 region has 13 residues. The V gene's germline CDR1 is SGHTS and CDR2 YDEGEE. V shed 1 base and J shed 14 bases, with 17 bases lying between them. The CDR3 loop is CASSLYFSAVGYF. The CDR3 nucleotides are TGTGCCAGCAGCTTGTACTTTTCAGCGGTTGGGTATTTT.

The rearrangement uses TRBV19 and TRBJ1-4; TRBD1 matches at 8 bases. Germline-derived CDR1 and CDR2 are LNHDA and SQIVND (reference sequence). Trimming took 3 bases from V and 8 from J; bases not matched to a gene: 5. CDR3 size: 14 residues. CDR3 DNA: TGTGCCAGTAGTATCCAGGGGGCTGAGGAAAAACTGTTTTTT. Translated, it gives CASSIQGAEEKLFF. Full variable domain (outside the CDR3, taken from reference TRBV19 and TRBJ1-4): DGGITQSPKYLFRKEGQNVTLSCEQNLNHDAMYWYRQDPGQGLRLIYYSQIVNDFQKGDIAEGYSVSREKKESFPLTVTSAQKNPTAFYLCASSIQGAEEKLFFGSGTQLSVL.

The gene calls are TRBV7-9 and TRBJ1-6, with 7 bases aligning to TRBD1. V shed 3 bases, J shed 9 bases, and the junction held 8 bases outside the gene matches. The CDR3 loop spans 15 amino acids. Germline CDR1 reads SEHNR; CDR2 reads FQNEAQ (reference sequence). For the CDR3, the DNA is TGTGCCAGCAGCTTGTCCGGGACAGACGGTTCACCCCTCCACTTT. Translating it yields CASSLSGTDGSPLHF.

The CDR3 protein is CASSSPGIHHGTQYF. The DNA of the CDR3 is TGTGCCAGCAGCTCTCCCGGGATTCACCATGGGACCCAGTACTTC. The chain carries TRBV11-2 and TRBJ2-5; D might be TRBD2 (5 bases). Germline CDR1 SGHAT, CDR2 FQNNGV. The CDR3 consists of 15 residues. Trimming took 4 bases from V and 7 from J, leaving 19 bases between them.

This clonotype has at least ten counts. The chain has TRBV12-3 or TRBV12-4 and TRBJ2-1; perhaps TRBD2 as D (6 bases). The CDR3 sequence is 15 residues long. V was trimmed by 6 bases and J by 3 bases, leaving 15 bases between them. The DNA of the CDR3 is TGTGCCAGCAGCGCTGCTAGCGCGGGCTACAATGAGCAGTTCTTC. Its protein product is CASSAASAGYNEQFF.

The table lists this clonotype with a few counts. The chain carries TRBV13 and TRBJ1-1; 8 positions agree with TRBD1. The CDR3 consists of 15 residues. With 2 bases clipped from V and 0 bases from J, the junction kept 2 bases outside the gene matches. The germline gives CDR1 PRHDT, CDR2 FYEKMQ (reference sequence). CDR3 sequence: CASSLQGALNTEAFF. CDR3 DNA: TGTGCCAGCAGCTTACAGGGGGCCCTGAACACTGAAGCTTTCTTT. The full variable domain, rest sourced from reference TRBV13 and TRBJ1-1, is AAGVIQSPRHLIKEKRETATLKCYPIPRHDTVYWYQQGPGQDPQFLISFYEKMQSDKGSIPDRFSAQQFSDYHSELNMSSLELGDSALYFCASSLQGALNTEAFFGQGTRLTVV.

Ten or more counts support this clonotype. The chain couples TRBV24-1 to TRBJ2-1; maybe TRBD2 (6 bases). V shed 4 bases and J shed 5 bases, with 11 bases lying between them. Germline lookup yields CDR1 KGHDR and CDR2 SFDVKD. The CDR3 runs 14 residues. This chain's CDR3 is CATSEGRGNNEQFF. In DNA, the CDR3 is TGTGCCACCAGTGAAGGCCGGGGGAACAATGAGCAGTTCTTC.

Worth noting for this clonotype: Relative to the germline gene, one junction end is altered; a read error may explain this. The V call is TRBV20-1, the J call TRBJ2-7; 12 bases line up with TRBD1. The CDR3 has 11 residues. Germline loops: CDR1 DFQATT, CDR2 SNEGSKA (reference sequence). DNA of the CDR3: TGCAGTGCTAGAGGGGGACAGGGGGCATTCTTC. Translation gives CSARGGQGAFF.

This clonotype was detected ten times or more. V gene TRBV7-6 combines with J gene TRBJ1-2; D ambiguous. CDR1 is SGHVS, CDR2 FNYEAQ, per germline. V lost 1 base to trimming and J lost 3 bases, with 12 bases between them. This CDR3 region has 15 residues. CDR3 residues: CASSLEGGGDYGYTF. CDR3 coding DNA: TGTGCCAGCAGCTTAGAAGGAGGCGGGGACTATGGCTACACCTTC. Full variable domain (remainder filled in from reference TRBV7-6 and TRBJ1-2): GAGVSQSPRYKVTKRGQDVALRCDPISGHVSLYWYRQALGQGPEFLTYFNYEAQQDKSGLPNDRFSAERPEGSISTLTIQRTEQRDSAMYRCASSLEGGGDYGYTFGSGTRLTVV.

The V gene is TRBV5-1, the J gene TRBJ2-1, with D tentatively TRBD2 (6 bases). The CDR3 spans 15 residues. CDR1 SGHRS and CDR2 YFSETQ come from the germline V gene. Trimming stripped 10 bases from V and 0 bases from J, with 17 bases between. The CDR3: CAGRSGVGSYNEQFF. The CDR3 DNA follows: TGCGCCGGTCGATCGGGGGTTGGCTCCTACAATGAGCAGTTCTTC.

CDR3 coding DNA: TGTGCCAGCAGTTTACTAGCGGGGGGGTTGGTCGGAGAGACCCAGTACTTC. Translating it yields CASSLLAGGLVGETQYF. The V call is TRBV2, the J call TRBJ2-5; 13 bases agree with TRBD2. V lost 5 bases, J lost 4 bases, and 10 bases stayed unmatched. This CDR3 comprises 17 residues. Germline V CDR1 and CDR2: SNHLY, FYNNEI.

The sample holds a few counts of this clonotype. The chain uses TRBV5-6 and TRBJ1-2, with D perhaps matching TRBD1 (6 bases). CDR1 is SGHDT and CDR2 is YYEEEE in the germline V gene. Trimming stripped 0 bases from V and 4 bases from J, with 13 bases between. The CDR3 sequence is 15 residues long. The CDR3 loop reads CASSLANQGPYGYTF. CDR3 DNA: TGTGCCAGCAGCTTGGCCAATCAGGGGCCCTATGGCTACACCTTC. Supplemented by reference TRBV5-6 and TRBJ1-2, the full variable domain reads DAGVTQSPTHLIKTRGQQVTLRCSPKSGHDTVSWYQQALGQGPQFIFQYYEEEERQRGNFPDRFSGHQFPNYSSELNVNALLLGDSALYLCASSLANQGPYGYTFGSGTRLTVV.

The CDR3 nucleotides are TGTGCCAGCAGCTCCCCCTCAAGGACACAAACCGGGGAGCTGTTTTTT. This gives the protein CASSSPSRTQTGELFF. The V gene is TRBV7-6, the J gene TRBJ2-2; D may be TRBD1 (5 bases). The CDR3 spans 16 residues. In germline, CDR1 is SGHVS, CDR2 FNYEAQ. The V gene lost 4 bases and the J gene lost 5 bases, with 17 bases spanning the gap.

This clonotype showed up just a few times. The CDR3 DNA sequence: TGTGCCAGCAGCTTAGACGGGACATACTATGGCTACACCTTC. Amino acids: CASSLDGTYYGYTF. V is TRBV7-2 and J is TRBJ1-2; D may be TRBD1 (6 bases). V lost 1 base and J 3 bases, leaving 9 bases between the germline ends. The CDR3 spans 14 residues. Germline-derived CDR1 and CDR2 are SGHTA and FQGNSA.

This clonotype has just a few counts. The gene calls are TRBV18 and TRBJ2-2; D call uncertain. From germline, CDR1 is KGHSH and CDR2 LQKENI. This CDR3 is 16 amino acids long. V lost 3 bases, J lost 1 base, and 12 bases lay in between. The CDR3 nucleotides read TGTGCCAGCTCACCTACAGCTGCGAGGAACACCGGGGAGCTGTTTTTT. Translating it yields CASSPTAARNTGELFF.

The table lists this clonotype with many counts. The chain joins TRBV7-9 to TRBJ2-7; 8 nucleotides align to TRBD1. Germline CDR1 reads SEHNR; CDR2 reads FQNEAQ (reference sequence). CDR3 length: 14 amino acids. V gave up 5 bases and J gave up 3 bases; unmatched junction bases: 6. The CDR3, as DNA: TGTGCCAGCAGCCCGCAGGGGGCGAGCTACGAGCAGTACTTC. This encodes CASSPQGASYEQYF.

This clonotype was counted ten times or more. This chain uses TRBV7-8 with TRBJ2-3; D perhaps matches TRBD2 (6 bases). This CDR3 has 18 residues. Germline V gene sequence: CDR1 SGHVS, CDR2 FQNEAQ. V dropped 8 bases and J dropped 2 bases, with 26 bases sitting between them. CDR3 sequence: CASGMEGPEEFPTDTQYF. DNA for the CDR3: TGTGCCAGCGGCATGGAGGGGCCAGAGGAGTTCCCCACAGATACGCAGTATTTT.

This clonotype has a count of ten or more. This chain connects TRBV12-3 or TRBV12-4 to TRBJ2-3; D remains ambiguous. CDR3 size: 15 residues. Trimming cost V 3 bases and J 2 bases, with 12 bases left between them. CDR3: CASSFGSSDTDTQYF. CDR3 nucleotide sequence: TGTGCCAGCAGTTTCGGCAGCAGCGACACAGATACGCAGTATTTT.

The V and J genes are TRBV30 and TRBJ1-1; a possible D gene is TRBD1 (5 bases). Trimming cost V 5 bases and J 3 bases, with 7 bases left between them. The germline gives CDR1 GTSNPN, CDR2 SVGIG (reference sequence). The CDR3 spans 11 residues. The CDR3 is CAWLGDTEAFF. As DNA, the CDR3 is TGTGCCTGGTTGGGGGACACTGAAGCTTTCTTT.

Ten or more counts support this clonotype. The chain couples TRBV4-1 to TRBJ1-2; no reliable D call. The CDR3 length is 12 residues. With 1 base removed from V and 2 bases from J, the gap between germline ends came to 2 bases. Germline V gives CDR1 MGHRA, CDR2 YSYEKL. In DNA form, the CDR3 reads TGCGCCAGCAGCCAAGTAAACTATGGCTACACCTTC. Protein sequence: CASSQVNYGYTF.

V and J are TRBV30 and TRBJ1-2, with D unresolved. The germline CDR1 and CDR2 sequences are GTSNPN and SVGIG (reference sequence). V dropped 0 bases and J dropped 4 bases, with 15 bases sitting between them. CDR3 length: 15 amino acids. This CDR3 reads CAWSVLGRVVYGYTF. CDR3 nucleotide sequence: TGTGCCTGGAGTGTATTAGGGCGAGTTGTCTATGGCTACACCTTC.

As DNA, the CDR3 is TGCAGTGCTAGAGTGAGAAACACTGAAGCTTTCTTT. Translating it yields CSARVRNTEAFF. The chain employs TRBV20-1 and TRBJ1-1; no reliable D call. CDR3 size: 12 residues. V lost 1 base and J lost 2, with 5 bases in between. Germline loops: CDR1 DFQATT, CDR2 SNEGSKA (reference sequence).

The genes are TRBV6-5 and TRBJ2-3, with TRBD2 matching over 9 bases. This CDR3 contains 15 residues. Germline V gene data show CDR1 as MNHEY and CDR2 as SVGAGI. J gave up 0 bases and V 6 bases, and 4 bases lay outside the gene matches. In nucleotides, the CDR3 is TGTGCCAGCAGAGCTAGCGGGGCTAGCACAGATACGCAGTATTTT. Its translation is CASRASGASTDTQYF.